A selection of T cell receptor beta chains follows, all from one sample in a study of blood T cells in healthy people across ages. TCRdb ran MiXCR on the 5' RACE reads and lists one entry per CDR3 protein. The sample shows roughly 680,000 distinct CDR3 sequences, about 50% of them seen only once. What was sequenced was blood. Receptors originate from a woman of 80 years or more in good health. Each CDR3 is given with its conserved first and last residue. Fields, in order: J gene, V gene, clone size, D gene, CDR3 protein, CDR3 DNA. A D gene is named only where the DNA matches it firmly. Clone size is not always given. Where it is, it says once, few, many or a class for expanded clones.

TRBJ2-3,TRBV9,-,-,CASSYTKVTDTQYF,TGTGCCAGCAGCTACACCAAGGTCACAGATACGCAGTATTTT
TRBJ2-5,TRBV14,few,-,CASSQNRAQETQYF,TGTGCCAGCAGCCAGAACAGGGCTCAGGAGACCCAGTACTTC
TRBJ2-1,TRBV6-1,-,TRBD2,CASKARSGGASYNEQFF,TGTGCCAGCAAGGCCCGAAGCGGGGGGGCCTCCTACAATGAGCAGTTCTTC
TRBJ2-1,TRBV2,many,-,CASSSGQFF,TGTGCCAGCAGTTCCGGGCAGTTCTTC
TRBJ2-3,TRBV10-3,-,TRBD2,CAISQGLAGDLRTDTQYF,TGTGCCATCAGCCAGGGACTAGCGGGGGACCTTCGCACAGATACGCAGTATTTT
TRBJ2-5,TRBV10-3,-,-,CAIRVEETQETQYF,TGTGCCATCAGGGTGGAAGAGACCCAAGAGACCCAGTACTTC
TRBJ1-2,TRBV20-1,many,-,CSYPGANYGYTF,TGCAGTTACCCAGGGGCTAACTATGGCTACACCTTC
TRBJ2-1,TRBV4-2,-,TRBD2,CASSVTRLADNEQFF,TGTGCCAGCAGCGTAACCCGACTAGCGGACAATGAGCAGTTCTTC
TRBJ2-7,TRBV7-2,-,-,CASSWQMSSYEQYF,TGTGCCAGCAGCTGGCAGATGAGCTCCTACGAGCAGTACTTC
TRBJ1-5,TRBV19,few,-,CASSPREGNQPQHF,TGTGCCAGTAGTCCCAGGGAGGGCAATCAGCCCCAGCATTTT
TRBJ2-5,TRBV21-1,-,-,CASSPPKGCKYF,TGTGCCAGCAGTCCCCCTAAGGGGTGTAAGTACTTC
TRBJ1-4,TRBV7-9,once,-,CASSLEVLQGEKLFF,TGTGCCAGCAGCTTAGAGGTCCTCCAGGGTGAAAAACTGTTTTTT
TRBJ2-1,TRBV9,-,TRBD2,CASSSGREGRSEQFF,TGTGCCAGCAGCTCAGGGCGGGAGGGCCGAAGTGAGCAGTTCTTC
TRBJ2-1,TRBV10-3,-,-,CAISELEGNEPFF,TGTGCCATCAGTGAGCTCGAGGGTAATGAGCCGTTCTTC
TRBJ1-2,TRBV12-3/TRBV12-4,many,-,CASSTGTIYGYTF,TGTGCCAGCAGTACAGGGACAATCTATGGCTACACCTTC
TRBJ2-4,TRBV7-2,many,-,CAGSLGQMIIAKNIQYF,TGTGCCGGCAGCTTAGGGCAGATGATAATAGCCAAAAACATTCAGTACTTC
TRBJ1-1,TRBV3-1,-,TRBD1,CASSRVQGGEAFF,TGTGCCAGCAGCCGAGTACAGGGGGGTGAAGCTTTCTTT